This T cell receptor (beta chain) is from a study of CD8 T cells in ankylosing spondylitis (dated by TCRdb to 2015 to 2018). Broadly, across the study: T cell receptor beta repertoires were profiled in healthy donors and ankylosing spondylitis patients so that disease-linked TCR variants could be found. Peripheral blood samples were taken, and synovial fluid was additionally collected from ankylosing spondylitis patients. In total, the full study cohort was made up of nearly 110 healthy donors and approximately 27 ankylosing spondylitis patients. On the study overall, not on this receptor specifically: Some motif variants had previously been reported in the synovial fluid and blood of reactive arthritis patients, which suggests shared mechanisms of disease initiation. According to the report, matched synovial fluid samples from ankylosing spondylitis patients were significantly enriched for the disease-linked clones. In peripheral blood, the disease-linked clones were found at relatively low frequencies and had a CD8+ phenotype. Blood from ankylosing spondylitis patients appeared to be characterized by a TCR beta motif composed of 7 to 9 highly homologous amino acid variants.

The germline V gene (reference sequence) supplies CDR1 SEHNR and CDR2 FQNEAQ. Trimming costs V 1 base and J 6 bases, and their ends lie 9 bases apart. The CDR3 sequence holds 14 residues, the cysteine and phenylalanine included. Of the read, only the CDR3 DNA is kept; its 42 bases are in frame from base 1. Points on this clonotype: It lacks a known antigen. There are no base qualities to consult, and no much larger clone falls within one base.

TCRdb shows the sequencer as Illumina HiSeq 2500. TCR beta libraries were prepared by quantitative 5'-RACE with molecular barcodes. The authors' pipeline ran thus. A new computational method, built on a probabilistic model of VDJ rearrangement, was used to identify disease-linked TCR variants. In TCRdb, the public reads were trimmed at Q25 with fastp and aligned with MiXCR, with productive beta chains retained. Entries that share a CDR3 protein sequence are merged under the most common genes and DNA. TCRdb's processing, not the study's, gives the V and J calls here. The sample table records 200,000 to 250,000 distinct CDR3 sequences; about 10% of these occur just once. Jointly, the top ten make up roughly 2.5% of the sample.

Sequenced sample: blood, either unsorted or a sorted T cell fraction (not recorded which). This clonotype originated in a male donor with ankylosing spondylitis or in good health (not recorded which). The chain uses TRBV7-9 and TRBJ1-4; TRBD1 is perhaps the D gene, given 5 matching bases. In nucleotides, the sequence is TGTGCCAGCAGCTTAGTAGGGGCGGATGAAAAACTGTTTTTT. Translated, this gives CASSLVGADEKLFF.